This T cell receptor beta chain appears in the sequencing data of a study of T-cell memory formation after mild COVID-19. Findings of the study overall: Balance between CD4 and CD8 was seen in clones contracting day 15 to 85, and a CD4+ lean was seen in later expanders.

As to this clonotype: Its target is unknown.

A 5'RACE reaction primed in the constant segment made cDNA libraries of TCR alpha and TCR beta, and these carried sample barcodes and UMIs. MiXCR, run by TCRdb on the 5' RACE reads, gives a single entry per CDR3 protein. Of around 400,000 distinct CDR3 sequences listed, roughly a quarter are singletons. The CDR3 has 13 amino acids. Trimming removed 1 base from V and 6 bases from J, with 9 bases in between. This chain connects TRBV12-3 or TRBV12-4 to TRBJ1-1, with D hard to call. The clonotype comes from an adult woman who had mild COVID-19 (a few samples of this study predate the infection). Cell type and time point are not known. What was sequenced was PBMCs or a T cell subset sorted from them (not recorded which). CDR3 bases: TGTGCCAGCAGTTTAGTACTGCGTGCTGAAGCTTTCTTT. It yields the protein CASSLVLRAEAFF.